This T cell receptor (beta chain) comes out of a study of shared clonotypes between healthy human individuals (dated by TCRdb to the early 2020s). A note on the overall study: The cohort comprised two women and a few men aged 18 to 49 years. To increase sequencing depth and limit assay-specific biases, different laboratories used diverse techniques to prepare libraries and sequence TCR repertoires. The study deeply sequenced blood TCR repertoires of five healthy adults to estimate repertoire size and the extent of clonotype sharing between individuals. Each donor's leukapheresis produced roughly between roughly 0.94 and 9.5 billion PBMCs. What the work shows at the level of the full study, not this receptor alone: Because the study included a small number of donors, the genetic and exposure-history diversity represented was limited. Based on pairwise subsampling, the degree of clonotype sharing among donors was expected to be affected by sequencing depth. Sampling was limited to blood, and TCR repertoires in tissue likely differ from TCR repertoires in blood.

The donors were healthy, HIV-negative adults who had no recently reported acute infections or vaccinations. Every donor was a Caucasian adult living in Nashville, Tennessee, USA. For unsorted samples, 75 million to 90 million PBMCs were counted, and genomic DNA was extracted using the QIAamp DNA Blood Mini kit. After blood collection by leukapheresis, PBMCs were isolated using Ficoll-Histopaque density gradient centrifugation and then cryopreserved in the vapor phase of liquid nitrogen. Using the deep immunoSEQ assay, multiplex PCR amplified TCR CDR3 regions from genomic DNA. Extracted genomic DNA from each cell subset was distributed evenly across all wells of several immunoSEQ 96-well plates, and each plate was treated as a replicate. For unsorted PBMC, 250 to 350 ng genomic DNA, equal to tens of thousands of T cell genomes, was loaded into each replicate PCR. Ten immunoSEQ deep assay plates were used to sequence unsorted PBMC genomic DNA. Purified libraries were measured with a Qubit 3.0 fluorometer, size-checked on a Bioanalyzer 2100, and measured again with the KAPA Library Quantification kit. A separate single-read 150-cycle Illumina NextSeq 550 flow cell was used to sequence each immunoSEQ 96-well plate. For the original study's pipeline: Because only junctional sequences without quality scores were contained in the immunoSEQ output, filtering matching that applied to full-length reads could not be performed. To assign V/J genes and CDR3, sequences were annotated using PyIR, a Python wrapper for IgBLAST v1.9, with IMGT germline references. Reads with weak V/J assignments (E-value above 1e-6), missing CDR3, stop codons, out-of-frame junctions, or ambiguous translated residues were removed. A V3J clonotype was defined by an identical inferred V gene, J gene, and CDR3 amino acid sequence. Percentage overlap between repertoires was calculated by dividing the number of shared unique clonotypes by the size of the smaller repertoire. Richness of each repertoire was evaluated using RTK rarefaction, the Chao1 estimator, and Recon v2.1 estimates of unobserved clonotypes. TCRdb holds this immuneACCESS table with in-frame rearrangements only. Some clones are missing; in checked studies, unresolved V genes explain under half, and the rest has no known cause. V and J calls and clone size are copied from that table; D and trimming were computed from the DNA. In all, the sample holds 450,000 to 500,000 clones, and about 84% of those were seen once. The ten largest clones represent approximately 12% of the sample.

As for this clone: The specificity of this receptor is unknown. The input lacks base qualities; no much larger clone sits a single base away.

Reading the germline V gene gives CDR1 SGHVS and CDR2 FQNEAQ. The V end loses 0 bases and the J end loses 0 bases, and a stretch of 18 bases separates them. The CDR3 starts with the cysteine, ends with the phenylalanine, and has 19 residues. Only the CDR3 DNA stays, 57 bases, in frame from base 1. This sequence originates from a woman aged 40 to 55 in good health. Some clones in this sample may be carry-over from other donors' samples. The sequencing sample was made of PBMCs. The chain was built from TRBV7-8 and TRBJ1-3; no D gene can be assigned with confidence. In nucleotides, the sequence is TGTGCCAGCAGCTTAGCGCAAGGAGTACAGAGAACCTCTGGAAACACCATATATTTT. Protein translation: CASSLAQGVQRTSGNTIYF. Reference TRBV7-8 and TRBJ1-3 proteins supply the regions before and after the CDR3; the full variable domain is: GAGVSQSPRYKVAKRGQDVALRCDPISGHVSLFWYQQALGQGPEFLTYFQNEAQLDKSGLPSDRFFAERPEGSVSTLKIQRTQQEDSAVYLCASSLAQGVQRTSGNTIYFGEGSWLTVV.